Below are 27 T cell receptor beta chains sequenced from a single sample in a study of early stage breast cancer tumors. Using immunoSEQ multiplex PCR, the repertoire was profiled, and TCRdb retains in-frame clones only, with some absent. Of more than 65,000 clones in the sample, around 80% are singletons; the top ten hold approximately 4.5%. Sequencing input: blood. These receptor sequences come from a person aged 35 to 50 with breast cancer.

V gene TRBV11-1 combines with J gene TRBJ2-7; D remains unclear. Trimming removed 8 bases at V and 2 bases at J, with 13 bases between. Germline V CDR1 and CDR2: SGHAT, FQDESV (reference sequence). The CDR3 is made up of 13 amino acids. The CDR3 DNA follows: TGTGCCAGCGGATCATCGGGCCCCTACGAGCAGTACTTC. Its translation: CASGSSGPYEQYF.

The CDR3 loop reads CASRLTGPYEQYF. The CDR3 nucleotides are TGTGCCAGCCGCCTTACGGGTCCCTACGAGCAGTACTTC. V and J are TRBV28 and TRBJ2-7; D remains unclear. CDR3 length equals 13 residues. V was trimmed by 8 bases and J by 2 bases, leaving 13 bases between them. CDR1 and CDR2 from the germline V gene are MDHEN and SYDVKM. The full variable domain, with the rest looked up from reference TRBV28 and TRBJ2-7, is DVKVTQSSRYLVKRTGEKVFLECVQDMDHENMFWYRQDPGLGLRLIYFSYDVKMKEKGDIPEGYSVSREKKERFSLILESASTNQTSMYLCASRLTGPYEQYFGPGTRLTVT.

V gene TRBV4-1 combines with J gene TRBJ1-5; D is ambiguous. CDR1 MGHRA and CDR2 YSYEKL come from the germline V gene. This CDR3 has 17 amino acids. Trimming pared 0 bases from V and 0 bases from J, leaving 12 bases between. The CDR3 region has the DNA TGCGCCAGCAGCCAAGAGGAGATACGGGTTAGCAATCAGCCCCAGCATTTT. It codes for CASSQEEIRVSNQPQHF.

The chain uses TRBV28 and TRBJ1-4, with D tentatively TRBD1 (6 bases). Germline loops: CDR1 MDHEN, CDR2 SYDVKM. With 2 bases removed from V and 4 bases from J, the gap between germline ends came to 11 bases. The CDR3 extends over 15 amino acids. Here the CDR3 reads CASSLRGRGNEKLFF. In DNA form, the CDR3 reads TGTGCCAGCAGTTTAAGAGGCAGGGGTAATGAAAAACTGTTTTTT.

CDR3 residues: CASSISGRNTGELFF. The CDR3 bases are TGTGCCAGCAGTATTAGCGGGCGGAACACCGGGGAGCTGTTTTTT. The J gene is TRBJ2-2, the V gene TRBV6-9, with 7 positions matching TRBD2. The V and J ends lost 5 bases and 1 base, in that order; junction bases with no gene match: 4. The CDR3 spans 15 residues. The germline V gene has CDR1 MNHGY and CDR2 SVAAGI.

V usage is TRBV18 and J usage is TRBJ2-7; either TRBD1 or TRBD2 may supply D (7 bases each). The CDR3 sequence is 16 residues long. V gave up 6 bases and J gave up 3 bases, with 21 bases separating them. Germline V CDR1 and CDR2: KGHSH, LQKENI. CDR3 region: CASSTQRGRESYEQYF. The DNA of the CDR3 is TGTGCCAGCTCGACCCAGAGGGGGCGGGAGAGCTACGAGCAGTACTTC.

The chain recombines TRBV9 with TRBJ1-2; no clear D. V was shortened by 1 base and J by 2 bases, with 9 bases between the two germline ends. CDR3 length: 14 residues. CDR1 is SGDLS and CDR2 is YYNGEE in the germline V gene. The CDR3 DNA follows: TGTGCCAGCAGCGTAACCGGGAAAAACTATGGCTACACCTTC. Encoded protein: CASSVTGKNYGYTF.

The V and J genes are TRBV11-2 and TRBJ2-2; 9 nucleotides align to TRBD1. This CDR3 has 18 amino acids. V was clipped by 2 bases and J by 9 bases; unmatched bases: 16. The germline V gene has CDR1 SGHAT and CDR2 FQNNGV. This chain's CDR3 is CASSLILSGTGLFRELFF. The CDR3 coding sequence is TGTGCCAGCAGCTTAATCTTGTCGGGGACAGGGTTGTTTCGGGAGCTGTTTTTT.

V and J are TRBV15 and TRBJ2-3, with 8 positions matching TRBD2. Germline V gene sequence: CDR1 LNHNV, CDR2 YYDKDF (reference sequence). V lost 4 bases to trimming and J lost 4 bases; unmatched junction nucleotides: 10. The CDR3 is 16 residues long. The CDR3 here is CATSTVSAGGSDTQYF. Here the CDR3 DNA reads TGTGCCACCAGCACCGTTTCTGCGGGAGGATCAGATACGCAGTATTTT. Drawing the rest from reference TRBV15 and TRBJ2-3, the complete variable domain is DAMVIQNPRYQVTQFGKPVTLSCSQTLNHNVMYWYQQKSSQAPKLLFHYYDKDFNNEADTPDNFQSRRPNTSFCFLDIRSPGLGDTAMYLCATSTVSAGGSDTQYFGPGTRLTVL.

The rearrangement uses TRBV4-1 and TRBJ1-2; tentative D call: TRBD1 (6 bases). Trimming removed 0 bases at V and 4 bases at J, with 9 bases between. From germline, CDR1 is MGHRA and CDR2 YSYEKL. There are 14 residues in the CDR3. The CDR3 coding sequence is TGCGCCAGCAGCCAAGACAGGGGTTCCTATGGCTACACCTTC. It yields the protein CASSQDRGSYGYTF.

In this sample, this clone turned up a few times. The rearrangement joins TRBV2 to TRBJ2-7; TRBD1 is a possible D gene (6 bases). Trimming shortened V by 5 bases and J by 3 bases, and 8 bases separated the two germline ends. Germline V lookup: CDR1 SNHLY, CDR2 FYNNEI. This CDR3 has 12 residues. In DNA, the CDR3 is TGTGCCAGCAGTCTGACAGGCTACGAGCAGTACTTC. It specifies CASSLTGYEQYF.

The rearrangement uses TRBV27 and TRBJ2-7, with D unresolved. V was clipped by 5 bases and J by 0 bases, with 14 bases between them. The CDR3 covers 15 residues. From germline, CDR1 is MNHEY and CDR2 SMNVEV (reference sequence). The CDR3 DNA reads TGTGCCAGCAGTACACGGCCAGAGAGCTCCTACGAGCAGTACTTC. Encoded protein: CASSTRPESSYEQYF.

The CDR3 reads CASTPGLIGNTIYF. The CDR3 DNA reads TGTGCCAGCACCCCGGGGCTCATTGGAAACACCATATATTTT. This chain joins TRBV28 and TRBJ1-3; the D gene is possibly TRBD1 (5 bases). The CDR3 consists of 14 residues. CDR1 is MDHEN, CDR2 SYDVKM, per germline. Trimming took 7 bases from V and 3 from J, leaving 13 bases between them.

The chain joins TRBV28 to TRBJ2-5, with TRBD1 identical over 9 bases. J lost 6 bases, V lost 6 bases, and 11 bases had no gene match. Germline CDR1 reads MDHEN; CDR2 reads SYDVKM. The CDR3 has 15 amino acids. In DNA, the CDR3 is TGTGCCAGCAGCAAGGGGGGGACAGGGAGGCAGACCCAGTACTTC. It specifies CASSKGGTGRQTQYF.

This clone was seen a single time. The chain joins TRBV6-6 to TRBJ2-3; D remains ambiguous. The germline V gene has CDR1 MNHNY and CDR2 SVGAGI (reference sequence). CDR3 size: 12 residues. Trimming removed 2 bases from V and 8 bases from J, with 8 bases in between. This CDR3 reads CASSYIWGTQYF. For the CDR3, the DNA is TGTGCCAGCAGTTACATTTGGGGTACGCAGTATTTT.

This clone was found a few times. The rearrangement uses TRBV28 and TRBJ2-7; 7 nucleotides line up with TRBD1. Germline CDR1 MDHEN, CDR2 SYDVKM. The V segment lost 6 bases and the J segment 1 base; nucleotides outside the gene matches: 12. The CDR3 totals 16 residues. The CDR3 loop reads CASSHIRGFYSYEQYF. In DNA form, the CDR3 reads TGTGCCAGCAGCCACATCAGGGGGTTTTATTCCTACGAGCAGTACTTC.

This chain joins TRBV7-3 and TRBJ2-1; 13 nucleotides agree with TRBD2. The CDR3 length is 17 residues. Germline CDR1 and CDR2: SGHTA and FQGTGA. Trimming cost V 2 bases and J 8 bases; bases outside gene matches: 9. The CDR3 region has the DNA TGTGCCAGCAGCTTAGTGGGACTAGCGGGAATTCAGGATGAGCAGTTCTTC. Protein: CASSLVGLAGIQDEQFF.

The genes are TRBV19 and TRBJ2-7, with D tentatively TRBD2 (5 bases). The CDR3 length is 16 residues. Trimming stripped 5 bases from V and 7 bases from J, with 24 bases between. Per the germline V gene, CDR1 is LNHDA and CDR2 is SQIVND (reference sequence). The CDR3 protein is CASSPSEGAWGDEQYF. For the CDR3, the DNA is TGTGCCAGTAGTCCTTCCGAGGGCGCCTGGGGTGATGAGCAGTACTTC.

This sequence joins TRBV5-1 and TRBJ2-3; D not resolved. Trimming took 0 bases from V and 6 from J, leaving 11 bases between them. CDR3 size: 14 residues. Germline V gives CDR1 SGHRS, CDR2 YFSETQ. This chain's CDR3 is CASSLGPPEDTQYF. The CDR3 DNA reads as TGCGCCAGCAGCTTGGGCCCGCCAGAGGATACGCAGTATTTT. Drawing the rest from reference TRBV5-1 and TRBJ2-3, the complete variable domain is KAGVTQTPRYLIKTRGQQVTLSCSPISGHRSVSWYQQTPGQGLQFLFEYFSETQRNKGNFPGRFSGRQFSNSRSEMNVSTLELGDSALYLCASSLGPPEDTQYFGPGTRLTVL.

CDR3 sequence (DNA): TGTGCCAGCAGCACCACGACCAACACAGATACGCAGTATTTT. It codes for CASSTTTNTDTQYF. J is TRBJ2-3 and V is TRBV13; D unclear. Trimming left V 5 bases short and J 2 bases short, with 11 bases between. The CDR3 is 14 amino acids. Per germline, CDR1 PRHDT and CDR2 FYEKMQ (reference sequence).

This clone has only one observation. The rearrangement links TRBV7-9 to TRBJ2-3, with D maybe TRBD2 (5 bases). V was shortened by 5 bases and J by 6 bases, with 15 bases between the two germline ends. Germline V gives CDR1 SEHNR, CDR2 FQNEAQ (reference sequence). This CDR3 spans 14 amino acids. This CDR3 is CASSLPFREDTQYF. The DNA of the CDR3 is TGTGCCAGCAGCCTTCCGTTTAGGGAGGATACGCAGTATTTT.

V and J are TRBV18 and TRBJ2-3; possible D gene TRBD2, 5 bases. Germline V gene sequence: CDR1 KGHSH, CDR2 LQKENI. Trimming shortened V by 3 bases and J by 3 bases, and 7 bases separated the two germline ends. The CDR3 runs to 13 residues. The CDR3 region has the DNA TGTGCCAGCTCACCTGGACTGACAGATACGCAGTATTTT. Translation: CASSPGLTDTQYF.

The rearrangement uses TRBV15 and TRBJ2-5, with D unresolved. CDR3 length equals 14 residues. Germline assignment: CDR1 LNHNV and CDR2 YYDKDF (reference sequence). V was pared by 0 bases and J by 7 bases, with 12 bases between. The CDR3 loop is CATSRDSFKGTQYF. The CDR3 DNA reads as TGTGCCACCAGCAGAGATTCATTTAAGGGGACCCAGTACTTC.

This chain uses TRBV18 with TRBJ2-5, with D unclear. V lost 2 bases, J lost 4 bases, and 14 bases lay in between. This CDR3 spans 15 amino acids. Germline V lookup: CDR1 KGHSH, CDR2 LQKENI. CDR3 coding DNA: TGTGCCAGCTCACCAATTGGTGTCGAGGCAGAGACCCAGTACTTC. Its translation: CASSPIGVEAETQYF.

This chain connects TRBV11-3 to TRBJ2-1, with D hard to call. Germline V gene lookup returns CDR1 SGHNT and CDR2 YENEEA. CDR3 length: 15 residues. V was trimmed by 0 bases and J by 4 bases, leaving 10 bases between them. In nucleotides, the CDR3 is TGTGCCAGCAGCTTAGATACCAGATATTACAATGAGCAGTTCTTC. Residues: CASSLDTRYYNEQFF.

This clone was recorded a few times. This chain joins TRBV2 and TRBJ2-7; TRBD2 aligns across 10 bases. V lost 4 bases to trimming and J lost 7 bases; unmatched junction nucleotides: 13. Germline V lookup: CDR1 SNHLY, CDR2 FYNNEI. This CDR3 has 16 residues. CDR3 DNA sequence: TGTGCCAGCAGTGTGGGGACTAGCGACCTCCGGGGGGAGCAGTACTTC. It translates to CASSVGTSDLRGEQYF.

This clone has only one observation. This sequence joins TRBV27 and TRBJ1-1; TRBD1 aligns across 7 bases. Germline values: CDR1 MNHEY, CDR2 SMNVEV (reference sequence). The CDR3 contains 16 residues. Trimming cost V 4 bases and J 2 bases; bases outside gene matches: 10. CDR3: CASSSIPGTANTEAFF. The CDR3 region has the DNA TGTGCCAGCAGTTCTATTCCCGGGACAGCTAACACTGAAGCTTTCTTT.